Following are 11 T cell receptor beta chains from one sample sequenced in a study of control samples from healthy donors and cancer patients. The data were produced by immunoSEQ multiplex PCR, yet TCRdb's version contains in-frame clones alone and is incomplete. This repertoire shows roughly 160,000 clones, around 94% found once; its top ten account for 14%. What was sequenced was PBMCs. These receptors all come from a man aged 55-75 years with colorectal cancer.

This clone has just one count. The chain employs TRBV6-2 or TRBV6-3 and TRBJ1-1, with no clear D. Per the germline V gene, CDR1 is MNHEY and CDR2 is SVGEGT. The germline V and J ends were trimmed by 6 bases and 6 bases, with 14 bases remaining between them. There are 13 residues in the CDR3. The CDR3 protein is CASSLEAYAEAFF. In nucleotides, the CDR3 is TGTGCCAGCAGCCTCGAGGCTTATGCTGAAGCTTTCTTT.

The chain recombines TRBV10-2 with TRBJ2-1; 7 positions agree with TRBD2. This CDR3 has 16 residues. Germline loops: CDR1 WSHSY, CDR2 SAAADI. V was clipped by 6 bases and J by 15 bases; unmatched bases: 23. In DNA, the CDR3 is TGCGCCAGCAGGGGACGACTGGGCGAGCGGGGCAGAGTAGGGTTCTTC. The encoded protein is CASRGRLGERGRVGFF.

In regard to this clone: Other nucleotide sequences from this sample produce the same CDR3. V is TRBV4-1 and J is TRBJ2-5; D might be TRBD1 (6 bases). Trimming removed 4 bases from V and 4 bases from J, with 16 bases in between. CDR3 length equals 15 residues. The germline gives CDR1 MGHRA, CDR2 YSYEKL. CDR3 sequence: CASSPSHRAGETQYF. CDR3 bases: TGCGCCAGCAGCCCATCCCACAGGGCTGGAGAGACCCAGTACTTC.

A single count supports this clone. The genes are TRBV6-6 and TRBJ2-7; D call uncertain. This CDR3 comprises 12 residues. CDR1 MNHNY and CDR2 SVGAGI come from the germline V gene (reference sequence). With 5 bases removed from V and 6 bases from J, the gap between germline ends came to 11 bases. The CDR3 DNA is TGTGCCAGCAGTCCGCGTTTTCTCGAGCAGTACTTC. Amino acid sequence: CASSPRFLEQYF.

The CDR3 loop is CAWGDIGGNSPLHF. Here the CDR3 DNA reads TGTGCCTGGGGGGACATCGGTGGGAATTCACCCCTCCACTTT. The V and J genes are TRBV30 and TRBJ1-6; a possible D gene is TRBD1 (6 bases). CDR1 is GTSNPN and CDR2 is SVGIG in the germline V gene (reference sequence). The CDR3 runs 14 residues. Trimming stripped 5 bases from V and 7 bases from J, with 15 bases between.

This clone was found once. The chain links TRBV5-1 to TRBJ1-4; D ambiguous. The germline CDR1 and CDR2 sequences are SGHRS and YFSETQ. This CDR3 region has 15 residues. V was shortened by 6 bases and J by 1 base, with 13 bases between the two germline ends. CDR3 coding DNA: TGCGCCAGCACTCTTACTCCGCAAACTAATGAAAAACTGTTTTTT. Translated: CASTLTPQTNEKLFF.

The rearrangement uses TRBV5-1 and TRBJ2-5, with 7 bases lining up with TRBD1. The ends lost 4 bases at V and 2 bases at J; junction bases unmatched: 5. The CDR3 covers 14 residues. Germline CDR1 reads SGHRS; CDR2 reads YFSETQ. The CDR3 bases are TGCGCCAGCAGCCTCGGGACAGCACAAGAGACCCAGTACTTC. Protein: CASSLGTAQETQYF. The full variable domain, its missing parts supplied by reference TRBV5-1 and TRBJ2-5, is KAGVTQTPRYLIKTRGQQVTLSCSPISGHRSVSWYQQTPGQGLQFLFEYFSETQRNKGNFPGRFSGRQFSNSRSEMNVSTLELGDSALYLCASSLGTAQETQYFGPGTRLLVL.

The V call is TRBV6-5, the J call TRBJ1-3; D is uncertain. This CDR3 spans 13 amino acids. Germline lookup yields CDR1 MNHEY and CDR2 SVGAGI. V lost 3 bases to trimming and J lost 7 bases, with 10 bases between them. CDR3 DNA sequence: TGTGCCAGCAGTTATGGCGAAGGGAACACCATATATTTT. It yields the protein CASSYGEGNTIYF.

This chain joins TRBV15 and TRBJ2-5, with TRBD1 matching 7 bases. Trimming at V came to 3 bases and at J to 5 bases, leaving 12 bases not matched to a gene. CDR1 is LNHNV, CDR2 YYDKDF, per germline (reference sequence). The CDR3 extends over 16 amino acids. As DNA, the CDR3 is TGTGCCACCAGCAGCCGAGTACGACCAGGGGGTGAGACCCAGTACTTC. Its translation: CATSSRVRPGGETQYF.

The J gene is TRBJ1-4, the V gene TRBV9; D call uncertain. The germline V and J ends were trimmed by 3 bases and 5 bases, with 8 bases remaining between them. The CDR3 spans 13 residues. The germline CDR1 and CDR2 sequences are SGDLS and YYNGEE. The chain's CDR3 is CASSGFGNEKLFF. CDR3 in DNA: TGTGCCAGCAGCGGCTTCGGGAATGAAAAACTGTTTTTT.

The chain employs TRBV30 and TRBJ1-3, with D maybe TRBD1 (6 bases). The germline V gene encodes CDR1 GTSNPN and CDR2 SVGIG (reference sequence). Trimming removed 3 bases at V and 1 base at J, with 10 bases between. This CDR3 has 14 amino acids. CDR3 nucleotides: TGTGCCTGGAGCGCTACAGGGTCTGGAAACACCATATATTTT. This gives the protein CAWSATGSGNTIYF.